This section outlines one TCR beta chain sequence together with its context. This sample stems from a study of blood T cell repertoires in COVID-19. Original processing notes: Amplification with reference gene primers provided the estimates of nucleated cell counts. Sequencing was performed with immunoSEQ multiplex PCR; in TCRdb, only in-frame clones are kept and a portion is missing. The DNA gave D and trimming, while V, J and clone size come from that table. The repertoire consists of about 200,000 clones, with 65% to 90% occurring once and the leading ten covering around 5.2%. All enrollees were roughly 18 to 95 years old and from 25 or so US areas. Unmatched junction bases numbered 3, after V lost 1 base and J lost 8 bases. The CDR3 extends over 14 amino acids. Looked up from germline, CDR1 is SEHNR and CDR2 is FQNEAQ (reference sequence).

The TCR comes from a woman in her fifties or sixties with acute COVID-19. The rearrangement links TRBV7-9 to TRBJ1-1; 11 bases are a match to TRBD1. Material: PBMCs or T cells enriched from blood (not recorded which). The CDR3, as DNA: TGTGCCAGCAGCTTAGGGGGACAGGGGGACGAAGCTTTCTTT. Protein product: CASSLGGQGDEAFF.